This T cell receptor beta chain was observed in a study of shared T cell receptors in the human thymus. Only in-frame clones appear in the TCRdb table, and some are missing; sequencing was by immunoSEQ multiplex PCR. The sample shows 540,000 or so clones, about 80% of them seen only once. The germline V gene encodes CDR1 MGHRA and CDR2 YSYEKL. The CDR3 extends over 16 amino acids. Trimming removed 1 base from V and 4 bases from J; junction bases left unmatched: 5. These data were likewise used in another study, on human thymus T cells.

The chain joins TRBV4-1 to TRBJ2-3; 10 bases are a match to TRBD2. What was sequenced was thymocytes. This clonotype originated in a boy younger than two with a congenital heart defect. This chain's CDR3 is CASSQALAGGSDTQYF. CDR3 nucleotides: TGCGCCAGCAGCCAAGCCTTAGCGGGAGGATCAGATACGCAGTATTTT.